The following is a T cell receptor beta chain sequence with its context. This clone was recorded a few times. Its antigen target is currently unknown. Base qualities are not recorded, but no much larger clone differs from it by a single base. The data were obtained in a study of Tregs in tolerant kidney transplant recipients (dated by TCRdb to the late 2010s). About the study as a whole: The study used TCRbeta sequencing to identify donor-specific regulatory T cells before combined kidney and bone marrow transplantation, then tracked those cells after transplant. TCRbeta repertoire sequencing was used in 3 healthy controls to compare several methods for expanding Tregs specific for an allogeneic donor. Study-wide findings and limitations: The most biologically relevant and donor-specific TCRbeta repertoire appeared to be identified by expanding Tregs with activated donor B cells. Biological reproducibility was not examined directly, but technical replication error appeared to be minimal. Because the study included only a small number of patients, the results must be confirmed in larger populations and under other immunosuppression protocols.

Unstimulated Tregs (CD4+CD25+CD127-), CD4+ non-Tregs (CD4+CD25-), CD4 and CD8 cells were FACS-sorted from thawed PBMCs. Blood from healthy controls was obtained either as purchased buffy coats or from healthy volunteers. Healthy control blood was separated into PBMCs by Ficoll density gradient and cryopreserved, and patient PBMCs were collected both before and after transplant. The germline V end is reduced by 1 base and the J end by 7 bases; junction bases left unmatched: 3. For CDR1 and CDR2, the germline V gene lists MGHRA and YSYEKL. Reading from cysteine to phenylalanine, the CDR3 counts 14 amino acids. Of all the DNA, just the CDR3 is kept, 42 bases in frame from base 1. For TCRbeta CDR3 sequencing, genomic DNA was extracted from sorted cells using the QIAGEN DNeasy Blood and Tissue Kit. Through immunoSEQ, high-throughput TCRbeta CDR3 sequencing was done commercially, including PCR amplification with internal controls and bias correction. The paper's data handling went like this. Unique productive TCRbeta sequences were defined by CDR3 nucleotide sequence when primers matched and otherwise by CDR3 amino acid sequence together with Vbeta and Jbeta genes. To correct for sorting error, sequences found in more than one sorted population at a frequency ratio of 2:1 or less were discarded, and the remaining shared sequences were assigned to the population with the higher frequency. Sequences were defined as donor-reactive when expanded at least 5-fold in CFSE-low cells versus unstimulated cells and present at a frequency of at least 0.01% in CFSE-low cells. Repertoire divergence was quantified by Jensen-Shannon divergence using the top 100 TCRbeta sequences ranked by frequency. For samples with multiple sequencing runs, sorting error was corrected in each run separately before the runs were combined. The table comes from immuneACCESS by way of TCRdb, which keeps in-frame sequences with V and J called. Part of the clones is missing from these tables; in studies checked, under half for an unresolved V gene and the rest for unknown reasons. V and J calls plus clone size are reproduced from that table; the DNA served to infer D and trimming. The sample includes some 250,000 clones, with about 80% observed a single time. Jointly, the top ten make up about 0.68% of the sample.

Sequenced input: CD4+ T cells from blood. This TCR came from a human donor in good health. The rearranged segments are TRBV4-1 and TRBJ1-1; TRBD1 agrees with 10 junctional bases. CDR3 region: CASSQVGQGVEAFF. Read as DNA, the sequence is TGCGCCAGCAGCCAAGTTGGACAGGGGGTTGAAGCTTTCTTT.